The 5 T cell receptor beta chains below come from one sample, sequenced in a study of blood T cell repertoires in COVID-19. Sequenced by immunoSEQ multiplex PCR; TCRdb stores in-frame clones only, minus some. The data hold tens of thousands of clones, with about four fifths observed a single time. Sequencing was carried out using peripheral blood. The receptor set was obtained from a man between 45 and 60 years old with COVID-19, enrolled during active disease.

The J gene is TRBJ2-7, the V gene TRBV4-1; D not certain. Trimming pared 4 bases from V and 0 bases from J, leaving 10 bases between. There are 14 residues in the CDR3. Germline CDR1 and CDR2: MGHRA and YSYEKL. The CDR3: CASSPGYGSYEQYF. CDR3 bases: TGCGCCAGCAGCCCCGGGTACGGCTCCTACGAGCAGTACTTC.

V is TRBV30 and J is TRBJ1-5; TRBD1 is a possible D gene (6 bases). Between the trimmed V and J ends, which lost 4 bases and 3 bases, there was a span of 7 bases. This CDR3 comprises 12 residues. Germline lookup yields CDR1 GTSNPN and CDR2 SVGIG (reference sequence). The CDR3 sequence: CAWNRDNQPQHF. In DNA form, the CDR3 reads TGTGCCTGGAACAGGGACAATCAGCCCCAGCATTTT.

The chain has TRBV19 and TRBJ1-5; 10 nucleotides match TRBD1. The germline V gene has CDR1 LNHDA and CDR2 SQIVND (reference sequence). Germline trimming cut 0 bases from V and 5 bases from J; bases unmatched to any gene: 4. This CDR3 is built from 16 residues. CDR3 amino acids: CASSIDGGQGHQPQHF. For the CDR3, the DNA is TGTGCCAGTAGTATAGATGGGGGACAGGGGCATCAGCCCCAGCATTTT.

This clone was observed once. The gene calls are TRBV7-9 and TRBJ2-1; 12 bases are a match to TRBD2. The trim removed 5 bases at V and 4 bases at J, leaving 15 bases unmatched. This CDR3 has 19 amino acids. Germline CDR1 is SEHNR and CDR2 is FQNEAQ (reference sequence). The CDR3 region is CASSAARASGGGTYNEQFF. The CDR3 DNA reads TGTGCCAGCAGCGCCGCCCGCGCTAGCGGGGGGGGAACGTACAATGAGCAGTTCTTC.

The chain uses TRBV6-5 and TRBJ1-4; 7 bases are shared with TRBD1. After removal of 4 bases from V and 5 bases from J, the junction contained 4 bases not matched to a gene. Germline CDR1 reads MNHEY; CDR2 reads SVGAGI. The CDR3 loop spans 14 amino acids. Written as DNA, the CDR3 is TGTGCCAGCAGTTCTGGGACAGTAAATGAAAAACTGTTTTTT. Its protein is CASSSGTVNEKLFF.